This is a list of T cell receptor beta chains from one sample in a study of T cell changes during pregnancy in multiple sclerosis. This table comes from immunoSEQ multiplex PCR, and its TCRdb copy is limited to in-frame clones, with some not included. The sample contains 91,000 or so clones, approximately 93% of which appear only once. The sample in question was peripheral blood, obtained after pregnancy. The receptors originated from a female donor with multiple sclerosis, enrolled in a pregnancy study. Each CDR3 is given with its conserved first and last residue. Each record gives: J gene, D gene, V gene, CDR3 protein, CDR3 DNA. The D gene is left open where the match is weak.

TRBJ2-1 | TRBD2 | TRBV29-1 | CSVGGEGLAINEQFF | TGCAGCGTTGGGGGCGAGGGACTAGCGATCAATGAGCAGTTCTTC
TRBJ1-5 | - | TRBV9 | CASSKAGTGNQPQHF | TGTGCCAGCAGCAAAGCAGGGACTGGCAATCAGCCCCAGCATTTT
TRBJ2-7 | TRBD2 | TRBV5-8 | CASRAGLAGWPYEQYF | TGTGCCAGCAGGGCCGGACTAGCGGGCTGGCCCTACGAGCAGTACTTC
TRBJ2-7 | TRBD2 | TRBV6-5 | CASSYPGTRQGEQYF | TGTGCCAGCAGTTACCCCGGGACTAGGCAAGGCGAGCAGTACTTC
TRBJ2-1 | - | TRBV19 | CASRPRRESSYNEQFF | TGTGCCAGTAGGCCTCGGAGGGAGAGCTCCTACAATGAGCAGTTCTTC
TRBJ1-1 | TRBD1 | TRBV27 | CASSHGQGYTEAFF | TGTGCCAGCAGTCATGGACAGGGATACACTGAAGCTTTCTTT
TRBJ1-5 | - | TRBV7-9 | CASSLTGHQPQHF | TGTGCCAGCAGCTTAACAGGGCATCAGCCCCAGCATTTT
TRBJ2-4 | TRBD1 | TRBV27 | CASRTRTGKNIQYF | TGTGCCAGCAGGACCCGGACAGGAAAAAACATTCAGTACTTC
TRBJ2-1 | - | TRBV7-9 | CASSVGLALEYEQFF | TGTGCCAGCAGCGTGGGCCTAGCGCTAGAATATGAGCAGTTCTTC
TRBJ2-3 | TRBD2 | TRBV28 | CASSVLAGGADTQYF | TGTGCTAGCAGTGTACTAGCGGGGGGGGCAGATACGCAGTATTTT
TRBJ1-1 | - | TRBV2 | CASSEQGTTEAFF | TGTGCCAGCAGTGAACAGGGGACCACTGAAGCTTTCTTT
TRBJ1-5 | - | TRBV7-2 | CASSETGTRSNQPQHF | TGTGCCAGCAGCGAAACCGGGACAAGGAGCAATCAGCCCCAGCATTTT
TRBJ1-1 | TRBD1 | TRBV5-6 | CASSLGGAVLLNTEAFF | TGTGCCAGCAGCTTAGGGGGCGCAGTTCTCCTGAACACTGAAGCTTTCTTT